The present TCR beta chain was sequenced within a study of T cell repertoires and HLA-DP antigens. Study summary: One stimulator alloantigen differed from self by one groove amino acid; the other by ten. Pre-culture CD4+ samples used roughly 1,200 ng DNA versus 200 to 250 ng for CD137+CD4+ sorts.

Study findings and constraints: Previously undetected clones averaged around 35% and 51% against the two alleles respectively.

Points on this clone: Its antigen is as yet unknown.

The germline V and J ends were trimmed by 4 bases and 2 bases, with 15 bases remaining between them. Germline V gives CDR1 SGDLS, CDR2 YYNGEE. This CDR3 is 16 amino acids long. The primer mix covered 54 TRBV segments and 13 TRBJ segments. The method was immunoSEQ multiplex PCR; TCRdb's version includes in-frame clones alone and lacks a portion of them. Of some 120,000 clones detected, 90% to 95% appear once; the ten largest clones hold about 0.25%. The sequencing input was CD4+ T cells from PBMCs. This sequence was found in a woman in her late teens or twenties in good health and CMV-seronegative. The chain combines TRBV9 with TRBJ2-2; D might be TRBD1 or TRBD2, each matching 6 bases. CDR3 DNA sequence: TGTGCCAGCAGCCCATCGGGGGCCCGAAACACCGGGGAGCTGTTTTTT. The encoded protein is CASSPSGARNTGELFF.